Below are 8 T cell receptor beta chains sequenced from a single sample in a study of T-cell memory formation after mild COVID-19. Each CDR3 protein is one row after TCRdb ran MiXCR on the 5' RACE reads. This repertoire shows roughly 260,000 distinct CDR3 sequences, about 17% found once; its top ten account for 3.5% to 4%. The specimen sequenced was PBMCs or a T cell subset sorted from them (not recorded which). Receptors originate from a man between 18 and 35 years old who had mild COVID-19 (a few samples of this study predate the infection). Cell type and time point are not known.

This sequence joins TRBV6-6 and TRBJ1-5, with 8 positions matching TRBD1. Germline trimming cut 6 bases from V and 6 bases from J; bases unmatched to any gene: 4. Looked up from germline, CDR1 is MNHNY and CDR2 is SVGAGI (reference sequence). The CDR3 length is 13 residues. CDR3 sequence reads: CASRTGVVQPQHF. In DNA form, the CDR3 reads TGTGCCAGCAGGACAGGGGTGGTTCAGCCCCAGCATTTT.

CDR3 region: CASSPQVRGYNSPLHF. The CDR3 DNA is TGTGCCAGCTCACCACAGGTCAGGGGGTATAATTCACCCCTCCACTTT. The chain combines TRBV18 with TRBJ1-6; 7 bases are a match to TRBD1. Germline V gives CDR1 KGHSH, CDR2 LQKENI. This CDR3 has 16 residues. V shed 1 base and J 4 bases; nucleotides not matched to a gene: 4. The complete variable domain, with remaining parts taken from reference TRBV18 and TRBJ1-6, reads NAGVMQNPRHLVRRRGQEARLRCSPMKGHSHVYWYRQLPEEGLKFMVYLQKENIIDESGMPKERFSAEFPKEGPSILRIQQVVRGDSAAYFCASSPQVRGYNSPLHFGNGTRLTVT.

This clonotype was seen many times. For the CDR3, the DNA is TGTGCCAGCAGTTTACGGGCAGGGACAGCGCCCAATCAGCCCCAGCATTTT. The encoded protein is CASSLRAGTAPNQPQHF. The genes are TRBV12-3 or TRBV12-4 and TRBJ1-5, with 7 bases matching TRBD1. CDR3 length: 17 residues. V trimming: 2 bases; J trimming: 3 bases; junction bases outside the gene matches: 10.

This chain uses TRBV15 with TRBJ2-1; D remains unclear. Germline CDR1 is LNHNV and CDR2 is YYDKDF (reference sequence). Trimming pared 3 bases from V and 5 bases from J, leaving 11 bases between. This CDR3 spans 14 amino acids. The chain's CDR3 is CATSRGPQDNEQFF. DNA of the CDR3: TGTGCCACCAGCAGGGGCCCCCAAGACAATGAGCAGTTCTTC.

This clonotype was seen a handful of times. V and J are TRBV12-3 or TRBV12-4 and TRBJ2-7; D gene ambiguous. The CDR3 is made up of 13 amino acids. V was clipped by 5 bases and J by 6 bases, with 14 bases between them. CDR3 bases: TGTGCCAGCAGTCCCCTGTTTGTGGGCGAGCAGTACTTC. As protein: CASSPLFVGEQYF.

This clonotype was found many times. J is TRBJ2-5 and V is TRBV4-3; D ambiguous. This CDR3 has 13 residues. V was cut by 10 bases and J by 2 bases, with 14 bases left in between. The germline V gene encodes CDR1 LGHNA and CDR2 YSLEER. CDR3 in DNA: TGCGCCACCCCAGACTTGCCACAAGAGACCCAGTACTTC. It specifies CATPDLPQETQYF.

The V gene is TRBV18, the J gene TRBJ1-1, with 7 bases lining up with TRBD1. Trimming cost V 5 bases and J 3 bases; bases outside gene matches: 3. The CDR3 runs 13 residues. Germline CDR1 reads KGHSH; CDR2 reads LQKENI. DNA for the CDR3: TGTGCCAGCTCATCCGGGACAGACACTGAAGCTTTCTTT. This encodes CASSSGTDTEAFF.

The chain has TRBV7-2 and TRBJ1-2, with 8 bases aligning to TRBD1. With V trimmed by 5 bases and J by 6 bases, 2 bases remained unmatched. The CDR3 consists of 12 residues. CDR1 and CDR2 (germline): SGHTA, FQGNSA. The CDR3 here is CASSRTGNGYTF. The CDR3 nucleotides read TGTGCCAGCAGCCGGACAGGGAATGGCTACACCTTC.